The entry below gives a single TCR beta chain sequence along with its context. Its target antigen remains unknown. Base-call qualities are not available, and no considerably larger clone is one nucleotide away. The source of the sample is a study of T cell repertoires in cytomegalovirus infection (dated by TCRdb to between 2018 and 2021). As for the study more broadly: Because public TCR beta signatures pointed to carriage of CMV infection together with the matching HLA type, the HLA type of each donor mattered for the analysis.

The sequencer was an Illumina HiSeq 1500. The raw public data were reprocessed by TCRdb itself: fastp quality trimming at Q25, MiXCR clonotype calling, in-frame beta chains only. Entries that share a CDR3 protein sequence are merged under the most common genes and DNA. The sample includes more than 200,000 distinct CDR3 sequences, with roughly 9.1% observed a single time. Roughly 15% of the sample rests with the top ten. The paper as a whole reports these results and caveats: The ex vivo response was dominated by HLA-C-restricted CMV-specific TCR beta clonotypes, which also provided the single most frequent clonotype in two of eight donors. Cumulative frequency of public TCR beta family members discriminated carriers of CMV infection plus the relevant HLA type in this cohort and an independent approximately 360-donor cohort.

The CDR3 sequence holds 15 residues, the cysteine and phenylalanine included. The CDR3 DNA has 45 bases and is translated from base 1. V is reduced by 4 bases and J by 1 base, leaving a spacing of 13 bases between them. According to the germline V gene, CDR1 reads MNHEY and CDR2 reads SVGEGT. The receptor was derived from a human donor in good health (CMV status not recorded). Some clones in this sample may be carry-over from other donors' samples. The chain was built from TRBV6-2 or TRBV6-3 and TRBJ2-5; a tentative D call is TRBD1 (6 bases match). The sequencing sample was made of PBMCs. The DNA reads TGTGCCAGCAGTTCGGACCGGGACATCCAAGAGACCCAGTACTTC. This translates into CASSSDRDIQETQYF.